This TCR beta chain was captured by sequencing in a study of cytomegalovirus exposure and HLA in healthy donors. Notes on the study in general: Reports showed the classifier diagnosing cytomegalovirus status with high specificity and sensitivity. Donor immune exposure was known only as CMV serostatus. Accurate prediction of most subjects' HLA-A and HLA-B alleles from TCR beta sequences was reported.

PCR was performed using 60 Vbeta and 13 Jbeta primers. TCRdb's table, derived via immunoSEQ multiplex PCR, lists solely in-frame clones and lacks some. The sample shows roughly 71,000 clones, around 74% of them seen only once. The V end was cut by 1 base, the J end by 0 bases, with 7 bases between. CDR1 and CDR2 from the germline V gene are MNHNS and SASEGT. This CDR3 spans 15 amino acids. As regards this clone: Its specificity is not known.

The J gene is TRBJ2-1, the V gene TRBV6-1; D gene uncertain. Sequenced material: PBMCs. This clonotype originated in a human donor in good health. In DNA form, the CDR3 reads TGTGCCAGCAGTGAAGGCGGCAGCTCCTACAATGAGCAGTTCTTC. Its protein product is CASSEGGSSYNEQFF.